This entry concerns a single TCR beta chain. These data belong to a study of follicular helper T cells after annual influenza vaccination. Looking at the study overall: After each seasonal flu vaccination, blood came on days 0, 7 and 28. Some donors were sampled over the 2013-2014, 2014-2015 and 2015-2016 vaccinations.

Germline V gene data show CDR1 as LNHDA and CDR2 as SQIVND (reference sequence). Trimming took 3 bases from V and 5 from J, leaving 22 bases between them. This CDR3 is built from 17 residues. TCRB was sequenced at Survey level resolution. TCRdb keeps only in-frame clones here, not all; method: immunoSEQ multiplex PCR. The sample lists roughly 600 clones; approximately 80% were seen once. Time point specified: 2015-2016 season, 7 days after influenza vaccination. The material sequenced was CXCR5+ CD38+ circulating T follicular helper cells from blood, taken 7 days after influenza vaccination. Specified subset: circulating Tfh, non-naive CD4+CXCR5+PD-1+ (ICOS+CD38+ or ICOS-CD38-). This sequence was found in an adult who received the influenza vaccine. The chain recombines TRBV19 with TRBJ1-1; tentatively, D is TRBD1 (6 bases). In DNA form, the CDR3 reads TGTGCCAGTAGTATGTATGGGACACTGGGTAGGGCGACTGAAGCTTTCTTT. It encodes CASSMYGTLGRATEAFF.